Listed here is a single T cell receptor (beta chain). Its antigen remains unknown. This entry is derived from a study of CD4+ T cells in melanoma. Germline V lookup: CDR1 SEHNR, CDR2 FQNEAQ (reference sequence). The V and J ends lost 2 bases and 8 bases respectively, with 12 bases between them. CDR3 length: 14 residues. The protocol was immunoSEQ multiplex PCR, while the TCRdb copy is restricted to in-frame clones and leaves out a portion. The sample lists roughly 50,000 clones, 89% seen once, with approximately 12% in the top ten. Study-level points and caveats: Reportedly, melanoma neoantigen-specific CD4+ T cells showed varied differentiation states.

The chain recombines TRBV7-9 with TRBJ1-4, with D possibly being TRBD1 (5 bases). This TCR was sampled from a human donor with melanoma. The source material was peripheral blood. The CDR3 DNA sequence: TGTGCCAGCAGCTTAAGAGGGGATCACGAAAAACTGTTTTTT. It encodes CASSLRGDHEKLFF.